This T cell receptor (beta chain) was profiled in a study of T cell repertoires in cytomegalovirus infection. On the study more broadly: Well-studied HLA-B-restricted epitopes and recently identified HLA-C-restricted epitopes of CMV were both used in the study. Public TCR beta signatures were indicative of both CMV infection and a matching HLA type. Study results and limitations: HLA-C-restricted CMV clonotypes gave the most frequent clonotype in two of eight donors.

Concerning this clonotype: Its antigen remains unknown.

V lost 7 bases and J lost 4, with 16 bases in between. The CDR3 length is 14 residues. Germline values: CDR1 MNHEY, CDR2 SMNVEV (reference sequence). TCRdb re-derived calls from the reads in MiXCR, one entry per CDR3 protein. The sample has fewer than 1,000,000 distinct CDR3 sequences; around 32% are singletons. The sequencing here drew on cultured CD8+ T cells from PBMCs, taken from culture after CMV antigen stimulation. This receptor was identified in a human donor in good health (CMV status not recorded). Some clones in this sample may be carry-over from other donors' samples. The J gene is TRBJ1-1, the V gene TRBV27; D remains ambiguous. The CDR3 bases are TGTGCCAGCAAAGCCCCCGGGAGGATCACTGAAGCTTTCTTT. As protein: CASKAPGRITEAFF.